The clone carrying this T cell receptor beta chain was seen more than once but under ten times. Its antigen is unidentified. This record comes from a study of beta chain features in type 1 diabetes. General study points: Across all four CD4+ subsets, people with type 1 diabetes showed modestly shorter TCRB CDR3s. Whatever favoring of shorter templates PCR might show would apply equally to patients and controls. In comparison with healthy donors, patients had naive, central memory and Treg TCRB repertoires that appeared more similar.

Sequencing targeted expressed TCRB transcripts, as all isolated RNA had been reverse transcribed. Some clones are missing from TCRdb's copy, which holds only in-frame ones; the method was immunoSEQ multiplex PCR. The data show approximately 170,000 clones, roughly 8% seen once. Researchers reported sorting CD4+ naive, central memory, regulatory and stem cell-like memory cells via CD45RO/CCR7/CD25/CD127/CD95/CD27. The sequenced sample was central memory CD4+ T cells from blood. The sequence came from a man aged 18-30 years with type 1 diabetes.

Written as DNA, the CDR3 is TGTGCCAGCAGCTCACCGGAGGCGGGGGGCAAGCAGTTCTTC. As protein: CASSSPEAGGKQFF. The chain combines TRBV7-2 with TRBJ2-1; 8 bases line up with TRBD2. J gave up 11 bases and V 4 bases, and 10 bases lay outside the gene matches. Germline values: CDR1 SGHTA, CDR2 FQGNSA. CDR3 length equals 14 residues. Using reference TRBV7-2 and TRBJ2-1 for the parts outside the CDR3, the full variable domain is GAGVSQSPSNKVTEKGKDVELRCDPISGHTALYWYRQSLGQGLEFLIYFQGNSAPDKSGLPSDRFSAERTGGSVSTLTIQRTQQEDSAVYLCASSSPEAGGKQFFGPGTRLTVL.